This T cell receptor beta chain came from a study of cytomegalovirus exposure and HLA in healthy donors. Background on the study: There were more than 350 genotyped donors. Of these, 81% fell in the genetic ancestry cluster associated with self-reported Caucasian donors. Findings and limits, study-wide: TCR beta V segments were, for the most part, productive about 87% or about 30% of the time in an earlier analysis.

Donors likely had unrecorded immune exposures despite being nominally healthy when sampled. The study ran its PCR with 60 Vbeta and 13 Jbeta primers. Repertoires were generated with immunoSEQ multiplex PCR, while TCRdb's copy carries only in-frame clones and drops some. The sample shows around 100,000 clones, more than 75% of them seen only once. This CDR3 is built from 13 residues. Germline V gives CDR1 SQVTM, CDR2 ANQGSEA. The germline V and J ends were trimmed by 4 bases and 5 bases, with 12 bases remaining between them. As to this clone: The antigen remains unidentified.

Sequencing input: PBMCs. The chain links TRBV29-1 to TRBJ2-1, with D hard to call. The clonotype originates from a woman aged 18-35 years in good health and CMV-seropositive. The CDR3 coding sequence is TGCAGCGTTGGTATGCGCGGAAACAATGAGCAGTTCTTC. Protein product: CSVGMRGNNEQFF.